Listed here are 17 T cell receptor beta chains from one sample, sequenced in a study of T cells in Graves' hyperthyroidism and ophthalmopathy. Amplification of TCR beta CDR3 regions used RNA as the template. HTBI primers were employed in a first-round RT-PCR of the TCR CDR3. TCRdb itself ran the multiplex PCR reads through MiXCR, one entry per CDR3 protein. In the table there are 350,000 to 400,000 distinct CDR3 sequences, under 20% of which are singletons. Sequencing was done on a sample of blood. These receptors were obtained from a young woman with Graves' hyperthyroidism.

This clonotype was counted ten times or more. The chain carries TRBV28 and TRBJ1-2, with D perhaps matching TRBD1 (5 bases). Trimming removed 5 bases from V and 4 bases from J, with 11 bases in between. The CDR3 has 13 residues. CDR1 is MDHEN, CDR2 SYDVKM, per germline. Written as DNA, the CDR3 is TGTGCCAGCAGTGGGGGTGGGGGCTATGGCTACACCTTC. Translation gives CASSGGGGYGYTF.

Notes on this clonotype: Possible read error: a much larger clone is one base away. The chain combines TRBV7-9 with TRBJ2-7; D is unresolved. With 11 bases removed from V and 6 bases from J, the gap between germline ends came to 23 bases. The germline CDR1 and CDR2 sequences are SEHNR and FQNEAQ (reference sequence). CDR3 length: 14 residues. The CDR3 loop is CAGTPRSGDAEQYF. Here the CDR3 DNA reads TGTGCCGGCACCCCGAGGTCAGGAGACGCCGAGCAGTACTTC.

In its sample, this clonotype was seen many times. This sequence joins TRBV13 and TRBJ2-4; D unresolved. V lost 2 bases to trimming and J lost 5 bases, with 7 bases between them. CDR1 and CDR2 (germline): PRHDT, FYEKMQ (reference sequence). This CDR3 has 13 amino acids. The CDR3 sequence: CASSLWYENIQYF. In DNA form, the CDR3 reads TGTGCCAGCAGCTTATGGTACGAAAACATTCAGTACTTC. Looking up the rest from reference TRBV13 and TRBJ2-4 gives the full variable domain: AAGVIQSPRHLIKEKRETATLKCYPIPRHDTVYWYQQGPGQDPQFLISFYEKMQSDKGSIPDRFSAQQFSDYHSELNMSSLELGDSALYFCASSLWYENIQYFGAGTRLSVL.

With regard to this clonotype: A much bigger clone sits one base away, suggesting this may be a read error. The chain employs TRBV12-3 or TRBV12-4 and TRBJ2-2, with TRBD2 as a possible D gene (5 bases). This CDR3 spans 13 amino acids. This CDR3 is CASSPSDSGELLF. CDR3 sequence (DNA): TGTGCCAGCAGTCCTTCGGACTCTGGGGAGCTGTTGTTT.

This clonotype was detected many times. This sequence joins TRBV12-3 or TRBV12-4 and TRBJ1-1, with D hard to call. The CDR3 runs 13 residues. Trimming took off 3 bases at V and 6 bases at J, with 11 bases between the two ends. The CDR3 is CASSLYREAEAFF. In DNA form, the CDR3 reads TGTGCCAGCAGTTTGTATCGGGAGGCTGAAGCTTTCTTT.

This clonotype was seen a few times. V is TRBV3-1 and J is TRBJ2-2; the D gene is possibly TRBD2 (5 bases). The CDR3 is made up of 17 amino acids. Trimming cost V 7 bases and J 2 bases, with 20 bases left between them. Germline V lookup: CDR1 LGHDT, CDR2 YNNKEL (reference sequence). Here the CDR3 reads CASTPRQSGLNTGELFF. The CDR3 nucleotides read TGTGCCAGCACCCCGCGGCAGAGCGGCTTAAACACCGGGGAGCTGTTTTTT.

Note on this clonotype: A much larger clonotype is one base distant, so this may be a read error. The chain has TRBV6-2 or TRBV6-3 and TRBJ2-7; D call uncertain. Germline-derived CDR1 and CDR2 are MNHEY and SVGEGT. The CDR3 runs 14 residues. With 0 bases removed from V and 1 base from J, the gap between germline ends came to 7 bases. The CDR3 DNA follows: TGTGCCAGCAGTTACTCAGCCATTTCCTACGAGCAGTACTTC. Its protein product is CASSYSAISYEQYF.

The sample holds many counts of this clonotype. The V call is TRBV6-2 or TRBV6-3, the J call TRBJ1-5, with D possibly TRBD1 on 5 matching bases. V was pared by 6 bases and J by 5 bases, with 14 bases between. The CDR3 is made up of 14 amino acids. CDR1 is MNHEY, CDR2 SVGEGT, per germline. The CDR3 is CASSPDRYYQPQHF. The CDR3 bases are TGTGCCAGCAGCCCCGACAGATATTATCAGCCCCAGCATTTT.

This clonotype was seen only a few times. This chain uses TRBV9 with TRBJ2-2; 15 nucleotides match TRBD2. CDR1 and CDR2 from the germline V gene are SGDLS and YYNGEE. The length of the CDR3 is 16 residues. The trim removed 4 bases at V and 8 bases at J, leaving 6 bases unmatched. This CDR3 is CASSQRTSGGAGELFF. The DNA of the CDR3 is TGTGCCAGCAGCCAGAGGACTAGCGGGGGGGCTGGGGAGCTGTTTTTT.

The V call is TRBV7-8, the J call TRBJ2-7; 8 bases align to TRBD1. The CDR3 is made up of 15 amino acids. The trim removed 3 bases at V and 10 bases at J, leaving 14 bases unmatched. Germline V gene lookup returns CDR1 SGHVS and CDR2 FQNEAQ. In DNA, the CDR3 is TGTGCCAGCAGCTTCCAACCCGGAGACAGGGGCGATCAGTACTTC. Translating it yields CASSFQPGDRGDQYF.

This clonotype was detected many times. The V gene is TRBV2, the J gene TRBJ1-2, with D possibly matching TRBD1 (6 bases). CDR1 is SNHLY and CDR2 is FYNNEI in the germline V gene. The CDR3 is 12 residues long. In DNA form, the CDR3 reads TGTGCGGGAAACAGGGAGTTCTATGGCTACACCTTC. It specifies CAGNREFYGYTF. The variable domain in full, with the rest retrieved from reference TRBV2 and TRBJ1-2, is EPEVTQTPSHQVTQMGQEVILRCVPISNHLYFYWYRQILGQKVEFLVSFYNNEISEKSEIFDDQFSVERPDGSNFTLKIRSTKLEDSAMYFCAGNREFYGYTFGSGTRLTVV.

This clonotype was detected many times. This chain uses TRBV2 with TRBJ2-5; D gene uncertain. Trimming stripped 3 bases from V and 1 base from J, with 6 bases between. The CDR3 length is 13 residues. Germline V gives CDR1 SNHLY, CDR2 FYNNEI. The CDR3 coding sequence is TGTGCCAGCAGTGAGGGTATCCAAGAGACCCAGTACTTC. Translated, it gives CASSEGIQETQYF.

In its sample, this clonotype was seen many times. This chain connects TRBV4-1 to TRBJ1-5; D possibly corresponds to TRBD1 (6 bases). The CDR3 consists of 17 residues. V dropped 1 base and J dropped 4 bases, with 17 bases sitting between them. Germline V gene data show CDR1 as MGHRA and CDR2 as YSYEKL. Here the CDR3 DNA reads TGCGCCAGCAGCCAAGGTGCGGGGGGCCCGGTAAATCAGCCCCAGCATTTT. This translates into CASSQGAGGPVNQPQHF.

This clonotype was detected ten times or more. This chain connects TRBV12-5 to TRBJ1-2, with 7 bases aligning to TRBD1. CDR3 length: 17 residues. Germline lookup yields CDR1 LGHNT and CDR2 FRNRAP. Germline trimming cut 5 bases from V and 8 bases from J; bases unmatched to any gene: 20. The CDR3 sequence is CASGLRVGDSDIGGYTF. In nucleotides, the CDR3 is TGTGCTAGTGGTCTCAGGGTCGGGGACAGCGATATAGGGGGCTACACCTTC.

This clonotype came up many times. This chain links TRBV12-3 or TRBV12-4 with TRBJ1-2; no reliable D call. V dropped 7 bases and J dropped 5 bases, with 14 bases sitting between them. The CDR3 is made up of 13 amino acids. CDR3 coding DNA: TGTGCCAGCACCCTAGGGCAGGCTTATGGCTACACCTTC. It is translated as CASTLGQAYGYTF.

CDR3 protein: CSASLLQGYTEAFF. The CDR3 DNA is TGCAGTGCTAGTTTGCTTCAAGGCTACACTGAAGCTTTCTTT. The V gene is TRBV20-1, the J gene TRBJ1-1; D is ambiguous. The length of the CDR3 is 14 residues. Germline CDR1 reads DFQATT; CDR2 reads SNEGSKA (reference sequence). Trimming left V 3 bases short and J 3 bases short, with 14 bases between.

This clonotype was detected many times. V and J are TRBV6-5 and TRBJ1-5; weak D call: TRBD1 (5 bases). V was trimmed by 4 bases and J by 6 bases, leaving 13 bases between them. The CDR3 runs 14 residues. Looked up from germline, CDR1 is MNHEY and CDR2 is SVGAGI. The CDR3: CASSSTDRGQPQHF. In nucleotides, the CDR3 is TGTGCCAGCAGTTCCACGGATAGGGGTCAGCCCCAGCATTTT.